This T cell receptor (beta chain) was recovered during a study of cytomegalovirus exposure and HLA in healthy donors. The study's findings and limits: In vitro work confirmed that a few CMV-associated chains recognize CMV antigens.

The PCR ran on 60 Vbeta and 13 Jbeta primers. Sequenced by immunoSEQ multiplex PCR; TCRdb stores in-frame clones only, minus some. This sample has about 100,000 clones, with roughly 77% found just once. Of note for this clone: Its antigen is not known.

V shed 0 bases, J shed 7 bases, and the junction held 9 bases outside the gene matches. This CDR3 has 16 residues. Germline assignment: CDR1 LNHDA and CDR2 SQIVND (reference sequence). The J gene is TRBJ2-1, the V gene TRBV19, with 7 bases matching TRBD2. This receptor was obtained from a man aged 25-45 years in good health and CMV-seronegative. Material for sequencing was PBMCs. The CDR3 spells CASSIDAWGLPNEQFF. DNA of the CDR3: TGTGCCAGTAGTATAGATGCATGGGGACTACCAAATGAGCAGTTCTTC.